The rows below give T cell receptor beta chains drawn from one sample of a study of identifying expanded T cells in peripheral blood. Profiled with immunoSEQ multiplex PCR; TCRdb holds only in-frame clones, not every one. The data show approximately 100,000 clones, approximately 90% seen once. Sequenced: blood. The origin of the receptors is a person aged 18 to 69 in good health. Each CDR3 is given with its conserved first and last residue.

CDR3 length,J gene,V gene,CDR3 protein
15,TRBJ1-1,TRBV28,CASSSEGPANTEAFF
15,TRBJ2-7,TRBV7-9,CASSGSRVFLREQYF
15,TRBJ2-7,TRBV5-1,CASSLDPGQLYEQYF
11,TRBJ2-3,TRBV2,CASSKEDTQYF
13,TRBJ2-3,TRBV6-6,CASREGATDTQYF
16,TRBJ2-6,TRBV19,CASSILAPSGANVLTF
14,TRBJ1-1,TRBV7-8,CASSLLQGESEAFF
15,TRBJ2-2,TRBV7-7,CASSYGQGHTGELFF
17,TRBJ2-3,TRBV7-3,CASSLNAGGATTDTQYF
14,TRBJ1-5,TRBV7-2,CASSIDWRDRPQHF
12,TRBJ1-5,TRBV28,CASRDRDQPQHF
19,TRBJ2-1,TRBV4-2,CASSQVLAGGSSSYNEQFF
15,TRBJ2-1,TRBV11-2,CASSGRGLADNEQFF
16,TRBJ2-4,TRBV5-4,CASSMKAPQGKNIQYF
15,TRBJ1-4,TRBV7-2,CASSSPGQTHEKLFF
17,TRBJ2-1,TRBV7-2,CASSLSLAGGLHNEQFF
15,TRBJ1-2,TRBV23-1,CASSPGFRHNYGYTF
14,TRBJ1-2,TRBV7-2,CASSSRGLGYGYTF
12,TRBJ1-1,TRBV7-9,CASSSLLWTVNF
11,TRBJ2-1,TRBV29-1,CSVEVINEQFF
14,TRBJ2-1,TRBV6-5,CASSYRAGGGEQFF
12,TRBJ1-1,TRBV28,CASRVLNTEAFF
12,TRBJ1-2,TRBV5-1,CASSSDNYGYTF
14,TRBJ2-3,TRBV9,CASKGGRGTDTQYF
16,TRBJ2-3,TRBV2,CASSKTSGGVVDTQYF
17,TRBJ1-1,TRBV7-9,CASSPRTMQGWNTEAFF
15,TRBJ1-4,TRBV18,CASSPLGQGSEKLFF
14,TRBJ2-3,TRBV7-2,CASSLGAGTDTQYF
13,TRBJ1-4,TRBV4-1,CASSRSPGEKLFF
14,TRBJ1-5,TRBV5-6,CASSFWDRDQPQHF
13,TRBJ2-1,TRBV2,CATARGHNNEQFF
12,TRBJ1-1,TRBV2,CATSLQDTEAFF
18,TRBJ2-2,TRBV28,CASSSIQGGGTSAGELFF
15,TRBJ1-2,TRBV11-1,CASSLGGSDLVGYTF
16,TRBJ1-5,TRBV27,CASSLFGQQSNQPQHF
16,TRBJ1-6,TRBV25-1,CASTAQGAGGNSPLHF
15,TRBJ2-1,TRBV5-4,CASSSGLAGRNEQFF
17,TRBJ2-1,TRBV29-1,CSVSGGYESPHYNEQFF
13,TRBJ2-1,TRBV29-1,CSVGGHEGGEQFF
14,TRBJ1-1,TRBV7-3,CASSSDREGTEAFF
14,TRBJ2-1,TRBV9,CASSVWDSYNEQFF
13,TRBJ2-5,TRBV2,CASSEGQRGAQYF
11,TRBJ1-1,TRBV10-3,CAIRWGEEAFF
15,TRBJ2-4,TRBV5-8,CASSTSTGGENIQYF
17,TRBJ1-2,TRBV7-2,CASSLDYGTGRASGYTF
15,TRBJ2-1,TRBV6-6,CASRTGTSGYNEQFF
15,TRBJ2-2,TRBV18,CASSPLQLNTGELFF
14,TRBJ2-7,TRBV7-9,CASSPRERTGEQYF
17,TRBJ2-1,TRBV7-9,CASRLGTSGVPYNEQFF